The clone carrying this TCR beta chain was counted between two and nine times. The data originate from a study of regulatory T cells in long-lasting Graves disease. Documented time point: newly diagnosed GD, antithyroid drugs for less than 3 months. The authors made the TCR library using RNA they extracted from PBMCs. Combining iRepertoire HTBI primers with Arm-PCR of CDR3 regions, the authors built TCR beta libraries. TCRdb recomputed calls from the multiplex PCR reads with MiXCR, one row per CDR3 protein. The repertoire holds 450,000 to 600,000 distinct CDR3 sequences, with under 20% as singletons. CDR1 and CDR2 from the germline V gene are SEHNR and FQNEAQ (reference sequence). V shed 2 bases, J shed 4 bases, and the junction held 8 bases outside the gene matches. The CDR3 is 16 residues long. Another study also made use of these data, one on T cells in Graves' hyperthyroidism and ophthalmopathy. That paper notes: Newly diagnosed hyperthyroidism, duration under 2 months, in patients aged 18 to 65. The HTBI primer set served for first-round RT-PCR of the TCR CDR3.

The sample here was peripheral blood mononuclear cells (PBMCs), taken at new diagnosis, from a patient treated with antithyroid drugs. The TCR comes from a middle-aged man with Graves disease. The chain combines TRBV7-9 with TRBJ2-1; 7 nucleotides align to TRBD2. The CDR3, as DNA: TGTGCCAGCAGCTTAACTAGCGCTATACTTTACAATGAGCAGTTCTTC. Translating gives CASSLTSAILYNEQFF.